The rows below give T cell receptor beta chains drawn from one sample of a study of regulatory and conventional T cells in RAG deficiency. TCRdb keeps only in-frame clones here, not all; method: immunoSEQ multiplex PCR. The sample contains over 9,500 clones, 93% of which appear only once. These data also featured in a second study, about regulatory T cells.

The sequencing input was CD4+ effector T cells sorted from blood. The receptors originated from a human donor in good health. The CDR3 runs from the conserved cysteine through the conserved F or W. The D gene is left open where the match is weak. Some rows have no size entry. The others give once, few or many, or a class for an expanded clone.

>once|TRBJ2-1|TRBD2|TRBV5-1
TGCGCCAGCAGCTTAAGCGGGGGGGCGGGTGAGCAGTTCTTC
CASSLSGGAGEQFF
>few|TRBJ1-6|NA|TRBV7-9
TGTGCCAGCAGCTTTCAAGGGGGGAATTCACCCCTCCACTTT
CASSFQGGNSPLHF
>NA|TRBJ2-5|NA|TRBV19
TGTGCCAGTAGCCCGTGGGGCCGATCTGGACAAGAGACCCAGTACTTC
CASSPWGRSGQETQYF
>NA|TRBJ2-1|TRBD2|TRBV9
TGTGCCAGCAGCTCTAGCGGGAGAAACAATGAGCAGTTCTTC
CASSSSGRNNEQFF
>NA|TRBJ1-1|TRBD1|TRBV6-1
TGTGCCAGCAGTGGGGGGACAGGGGAGGCTTTCTTT
CASSGGTGEAFF
>NA|TRBJ1-5|NA|TRBV5-8
TGTGCCAGCAGCTTGGAGGGGGATAGCAATCAGCCCCAGCATTTT
CASSLEGDSNQPQHF
>NA|TRBJ1-2|TRBD1|TRBV4-3
TGCGCCAGCAGCCGAAGGACAGGGGACTATGGCTACACCTTC
CASSRRTGDYGYTF
>NA|TRBJ2-5|NA|TRBV7-9
TGTGCCAGCAGCCAAACTCGGGAGACCCAGTACTTC
CASSQTRETQYF
>once|TRBJ1-6|NA|TRBV30
TGTGCCTGGGGTGAACGGTATAATTCACCCCTCCACTTT
CAWGERYNSPLHF
>NA|TRBJ1-2|TRBD1|TRBV11-2
TGTGCCAGCAGACCCTGGGGACAGGGGAATGGCTACACCTTC
CASRPWGQGNGYTF
>few|TRBJ2-1|NA|TRBV6-1
TGTGCCAGCCGAAGCCCCTACAATGAGCAGTTCTTC
CASRSPYNEQFF
>NA|TRBJ1-6|NA|TRBV18
TGTGCCAGCTCACCTGGGAATTCACCCCTCCACTTT
CASSPGNSPLHF
>NA|TRBJ1-1|NA|TRBV11-2
TGTGCCAGCAGCTTTAGGGAATTGGCTGAAGCTTTCTTT
CASSFRELAEAFF
>NA|TRBJ1-1|NA|TRBV9
TGTGCCAGCAGCGTTCTAACGGGGAACACTGAAGCTTTCTTT
CASSVLTGNTEAFF
>NA|TRBJ1-6|TRBD1|TRBV28
TGTGCCAGCAGTTCCCCGGGACAGAACTATAATTCACCCCTCCACTTT
CASSSPGQNYNSPLHF
>NA|TRBJ2-1|TRBD1|TRBV5-4
TGTGCCAGCAGCTTAGGACAGGGGGGAGGGAATGAGCAGTTCTTC
CASSLGQGGGNEQFF
>NA|TRBJ2-6|NA|TRBV5-1
TGCGCCAGCAGCTTCCCCAGGGCCCTATTGAACTCTGGGGCCAACGTCCTGACTTTC
CASSFPRALLNSGANVLTF
>NA|TRBJ2-3|NA|TRBV18
TGTGCCAGCTCACCGAAGCGGGTTGATACAGATACGCAGTATTTT
CASSPKRVDTDTQYF
>NA|TRBJ2-3|TRBD2|TRBV10-1
TGCGCCAGCAGTGAGTCGCGGGGGGGTATTAGCACAGATACGCAGTATTTT
CASSESRGGISTDTQYF
>NA|TRBJ2-1|NA|TRBV18
TGTGCCAGCTCTCGGGGGGCGGGACAAGTCAATGAGCAGTTCTTC
CASSRGAGQVNEQFF
>few|TRBJ2-7|NA|TRBV5-1
TGCGCCAGCAGCTTGGAGGCTTCCCTCGAGCAGTACTTC
CASSLEASLEQYF
>NA|TRBJ1-6|TRBD1|TRBV28
TGTGCCAGCAGTTCTCCGGGACAGGGGGCGGATAATTCACCCCTCCACTTT
CASSSPGQGADNSPLHF
>NA|TRBJ1-2|NA|TRBV9
TGTGCCAGCAGCCCACGGGACACAGTCTATGGCTACACCTTC
CASSPRDTVYGYTF
>NA|TRBJ1-3|NA|TRBV28
TGTGCCAGCAGTTCGACTACGGCTGGAAACACCATATATTTT
CASSSTTAGNTIYF
>NA|TRBJ1-4|NA|TRBV5-4
TGTGCCAGCAGCCCGGGGACGGTTAATGAAAAACTGTTTTTT
CASSPGTVNEKLFF
>NA|TRBJ2-1|TRBD2|TRBV7-6
TGTGCCAGCAGCATCACCCAGCGGGGGGGGCAGTTCTTC
CASSITQRGGQFF
>NA|TRBJ1-4|NA|TRBV19
TGTGCCTCCAGGCGCGGACGACGAGTTGCAACTAATGAAAAACTGTTTTTT
CASRRGRRVATNEKLFF